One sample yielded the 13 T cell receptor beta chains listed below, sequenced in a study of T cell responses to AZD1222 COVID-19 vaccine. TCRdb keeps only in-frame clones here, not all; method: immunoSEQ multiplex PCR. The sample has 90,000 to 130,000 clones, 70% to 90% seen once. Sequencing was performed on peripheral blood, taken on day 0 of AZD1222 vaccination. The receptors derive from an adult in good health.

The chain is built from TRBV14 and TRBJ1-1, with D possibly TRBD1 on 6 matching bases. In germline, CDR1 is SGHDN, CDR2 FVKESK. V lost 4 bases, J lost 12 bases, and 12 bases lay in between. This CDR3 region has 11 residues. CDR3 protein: CASSLIGQTFF. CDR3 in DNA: TGTGCCAGCAGCCTAATTGGACAGACTTTCTTT.

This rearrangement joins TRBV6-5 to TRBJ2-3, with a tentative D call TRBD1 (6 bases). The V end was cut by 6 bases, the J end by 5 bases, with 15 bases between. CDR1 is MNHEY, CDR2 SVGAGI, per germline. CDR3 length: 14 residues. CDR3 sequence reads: CASRGGTGQDTQYF. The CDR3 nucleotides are TGTGCCAGCAGAGGTGGGACGGGACAAGATACGCAGTATTTT.

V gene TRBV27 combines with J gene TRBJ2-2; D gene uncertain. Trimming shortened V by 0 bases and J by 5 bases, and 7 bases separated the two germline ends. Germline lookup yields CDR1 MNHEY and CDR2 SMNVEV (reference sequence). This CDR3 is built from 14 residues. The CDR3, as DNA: TGTGCCAGCAGTTTATCGGGGTCAACCGGGGAGCTGTTTTTT. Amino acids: CASSLSGSTGELFF.

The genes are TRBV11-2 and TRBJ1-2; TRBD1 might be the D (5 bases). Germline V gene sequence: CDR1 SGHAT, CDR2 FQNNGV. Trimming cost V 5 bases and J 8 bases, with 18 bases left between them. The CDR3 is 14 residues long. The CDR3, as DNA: TGTGCCAGCAGCCACCCCCCCAGGGCGGAAGGCTACACCTTC. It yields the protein CASSHPPRAEGYTF.

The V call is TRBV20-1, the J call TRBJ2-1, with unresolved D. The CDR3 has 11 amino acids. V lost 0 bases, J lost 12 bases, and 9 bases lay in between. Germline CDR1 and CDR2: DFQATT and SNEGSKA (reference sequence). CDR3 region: CSARDGWGQFF. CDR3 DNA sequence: TGCAGTGCTAGAGATGGGTGGGGGCAGTTCTTC.

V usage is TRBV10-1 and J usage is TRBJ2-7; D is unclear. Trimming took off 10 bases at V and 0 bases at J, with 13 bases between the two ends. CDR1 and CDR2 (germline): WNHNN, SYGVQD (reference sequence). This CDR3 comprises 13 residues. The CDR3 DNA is TGCGCCACCTCGCCGGGTACCTCCTACGAGCAGTACTTC. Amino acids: CATSPGTSYEQYF.

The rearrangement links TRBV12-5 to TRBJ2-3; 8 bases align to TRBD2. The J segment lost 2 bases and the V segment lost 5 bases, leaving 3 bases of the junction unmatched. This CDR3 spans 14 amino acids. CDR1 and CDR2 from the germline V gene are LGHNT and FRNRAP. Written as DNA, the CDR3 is TGTGCTAGTGGTCCGGGGGGGTACACAGATACGCAGTATTTT. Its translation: CASGPGGYTDTQYF.

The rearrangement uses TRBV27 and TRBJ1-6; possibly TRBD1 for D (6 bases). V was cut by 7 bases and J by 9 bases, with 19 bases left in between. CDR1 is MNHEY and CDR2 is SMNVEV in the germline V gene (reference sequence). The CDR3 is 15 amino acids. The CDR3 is CASTIRGGWGSPLHF. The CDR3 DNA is TGTGCCAGCACCATTAGGGGGGGCTGGGGTTCACCCCTCCACTTT.

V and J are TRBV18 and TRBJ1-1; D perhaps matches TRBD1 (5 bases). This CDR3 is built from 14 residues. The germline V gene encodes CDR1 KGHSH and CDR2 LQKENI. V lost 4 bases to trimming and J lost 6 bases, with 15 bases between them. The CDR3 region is CASSQIQGSSEAFF. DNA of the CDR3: TGTGCCAGCTCACAAATTCAGGGTTCGTCTGAAGCTTTCTTT.

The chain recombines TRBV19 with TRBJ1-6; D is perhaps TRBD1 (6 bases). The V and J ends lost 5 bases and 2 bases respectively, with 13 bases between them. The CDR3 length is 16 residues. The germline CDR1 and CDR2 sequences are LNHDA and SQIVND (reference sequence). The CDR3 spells CASSSTGITYNSPLHF. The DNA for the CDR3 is TGTGCCAGTAGTTCCACAGGGATAACCTATAATTCACCCCTCCACTTT.

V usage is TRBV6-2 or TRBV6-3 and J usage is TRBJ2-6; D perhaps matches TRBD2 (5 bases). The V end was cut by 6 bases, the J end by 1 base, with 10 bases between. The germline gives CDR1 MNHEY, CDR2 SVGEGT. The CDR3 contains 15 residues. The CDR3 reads CASSPPGSGANVLTF. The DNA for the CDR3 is TGTGCCAGCAGCCCGCCGGGGTCTGGGGCCAACGTCCTGACTTTC.

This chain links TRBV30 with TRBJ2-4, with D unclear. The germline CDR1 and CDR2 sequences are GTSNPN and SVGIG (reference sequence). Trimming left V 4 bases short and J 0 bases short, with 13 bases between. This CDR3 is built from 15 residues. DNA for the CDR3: TGTGCCTGGAACAGACCGAGAGTAGCCAAAAACATTCAGTACTTC. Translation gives CAWNRPRVAKNIQYF.

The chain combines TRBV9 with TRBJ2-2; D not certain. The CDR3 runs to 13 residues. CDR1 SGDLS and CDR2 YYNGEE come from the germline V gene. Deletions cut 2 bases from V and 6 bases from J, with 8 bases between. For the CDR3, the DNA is TGTGCCAGCAGCGTTACCTGGGCCGGGGAGCTGTTTTTT. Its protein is CASSVTWAGELFF.